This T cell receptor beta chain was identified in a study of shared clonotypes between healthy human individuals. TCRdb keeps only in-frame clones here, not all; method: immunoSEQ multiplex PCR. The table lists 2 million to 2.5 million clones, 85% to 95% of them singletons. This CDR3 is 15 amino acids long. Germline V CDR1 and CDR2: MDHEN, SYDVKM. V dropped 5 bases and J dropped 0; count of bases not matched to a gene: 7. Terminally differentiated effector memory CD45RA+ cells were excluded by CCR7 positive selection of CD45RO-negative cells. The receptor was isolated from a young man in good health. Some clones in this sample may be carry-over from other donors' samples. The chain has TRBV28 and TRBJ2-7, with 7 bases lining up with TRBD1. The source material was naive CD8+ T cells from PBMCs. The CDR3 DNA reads TGTGCCAGCAGTCTCCTGGGGACAGTCTCCTACGAGCAGTACTTC. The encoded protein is CASSLLGTVSYEQYF.